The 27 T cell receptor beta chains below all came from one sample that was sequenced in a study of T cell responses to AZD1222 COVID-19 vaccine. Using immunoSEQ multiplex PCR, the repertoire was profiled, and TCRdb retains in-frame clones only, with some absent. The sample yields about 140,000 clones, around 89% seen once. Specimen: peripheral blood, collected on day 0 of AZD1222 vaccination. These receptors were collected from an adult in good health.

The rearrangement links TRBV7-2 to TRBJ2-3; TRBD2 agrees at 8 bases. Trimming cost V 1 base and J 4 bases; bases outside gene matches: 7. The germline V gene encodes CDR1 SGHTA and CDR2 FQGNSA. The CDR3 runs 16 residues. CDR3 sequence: CASSLVSGMGPDTQYF. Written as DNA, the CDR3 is TGTGCCAGCAGCTTAGTTAGCGGGATGGGTCCAGATACGCAGTATTTT.

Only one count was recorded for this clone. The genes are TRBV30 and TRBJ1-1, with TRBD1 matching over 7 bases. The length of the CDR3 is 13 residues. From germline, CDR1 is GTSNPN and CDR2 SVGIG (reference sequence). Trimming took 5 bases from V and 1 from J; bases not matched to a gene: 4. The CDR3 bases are TGTGCCTGGGACAGGGCGCGGAACACTGAAGCTTTCTTT. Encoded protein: CAWDRARNTEAFF.

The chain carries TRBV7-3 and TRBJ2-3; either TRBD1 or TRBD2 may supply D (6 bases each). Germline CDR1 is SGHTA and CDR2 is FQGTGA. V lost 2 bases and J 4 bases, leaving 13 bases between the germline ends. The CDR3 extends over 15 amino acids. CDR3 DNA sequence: TGTGCCAGCAGCTTAGATGGGGGGCCGGCAGATACGCAGTATTTT. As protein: CASSLDGGPADTQYF.

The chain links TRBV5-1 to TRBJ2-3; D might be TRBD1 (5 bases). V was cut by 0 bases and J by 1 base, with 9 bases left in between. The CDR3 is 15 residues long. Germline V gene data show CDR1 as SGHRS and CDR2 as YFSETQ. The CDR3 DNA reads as TGCGCCAGCAGCTTGGGGGGCAGGGGCACAGATACGCAGTATTTT. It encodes CASSLGGRGTDTQYF.

The CDR3 loop reads CASSQSLGLAGSDTQYF. In DNA form, the CDR3 reads TGCGCCAGCAGCCAAAGCCTCGGACTAGCGGGGTCAGATACGCAGTATTTT. The genes are TRBV4-3 and TRBJ2-3, with 12 bases fitting TRBD2. V dropped 2 bases and J dropped 4; count of bases not matched to a gene: 7. The CDR3 runs to 17 residues. Germline assignment: CDR1 LGHNA and CDR2 YSLEER.

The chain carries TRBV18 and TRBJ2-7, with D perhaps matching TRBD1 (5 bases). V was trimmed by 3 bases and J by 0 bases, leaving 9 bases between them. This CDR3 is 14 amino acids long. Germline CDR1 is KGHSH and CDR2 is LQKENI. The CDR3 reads CASSPLDTSYEQYF. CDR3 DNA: TGTGCCAGCTCACCTTTGGACACCTCCTACGAGCAGTACTTC.

The CDR3 spells CASSFLAGGGMGTDTQYF. The CDR3, as DNA: TGTGCCAGCAGTTTCTTAGCGGGAGGTGGTATGGGCACAGATACGCAGTATTTT. The gene calls are TRBV28 and TRBJ2-3; 10 nucleotides agree with TRBD2. The CDR3 consists of 18 residues. Unmatched junction bases numbered 10, after V lost 3 bases and J lost 1 base. The germline V gene has CDR1 MDHEN and CDR2 SYDVKM.

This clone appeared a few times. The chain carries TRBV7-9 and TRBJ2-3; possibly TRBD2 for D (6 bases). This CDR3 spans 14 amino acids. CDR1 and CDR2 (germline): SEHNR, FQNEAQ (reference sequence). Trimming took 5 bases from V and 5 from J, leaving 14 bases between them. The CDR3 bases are TGTGCCAGCAGCCCCGGTAGTAGCGGAGATACGCAGTATTTT. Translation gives CASSPGSSGDTQYF.

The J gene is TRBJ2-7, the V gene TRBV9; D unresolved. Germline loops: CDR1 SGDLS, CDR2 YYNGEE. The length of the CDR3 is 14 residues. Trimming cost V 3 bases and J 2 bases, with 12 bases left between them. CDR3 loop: CASSATGNPYEQYF. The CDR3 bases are TGTGCCAGCAGCGCAACCGGAAATCCCTACGAGCAGTACTTC.

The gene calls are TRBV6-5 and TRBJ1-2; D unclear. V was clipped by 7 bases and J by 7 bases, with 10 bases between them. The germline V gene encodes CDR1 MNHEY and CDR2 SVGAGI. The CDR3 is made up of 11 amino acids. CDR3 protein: CASTLGGGYTF. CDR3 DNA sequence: TGTGCCAGCACCCTAGGTGGTGGCTACACCTTC.

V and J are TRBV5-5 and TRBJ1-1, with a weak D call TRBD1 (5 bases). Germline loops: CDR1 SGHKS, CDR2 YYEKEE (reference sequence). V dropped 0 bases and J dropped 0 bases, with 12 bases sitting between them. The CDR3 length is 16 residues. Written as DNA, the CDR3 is TGTGCCAGCAGCTTGGTAGCAGGGAGCATGAACACTGAAGCTTTCTTT. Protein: CASSLVAGSMNTEAFF.

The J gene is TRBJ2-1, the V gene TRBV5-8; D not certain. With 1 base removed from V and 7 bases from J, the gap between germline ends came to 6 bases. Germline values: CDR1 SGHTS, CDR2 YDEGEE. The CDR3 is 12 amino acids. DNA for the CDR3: TGTGCCAGCAGCTTGCGACGGAATGAGCAGTTCTTC. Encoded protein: CASSLRRNEQFF.

This CDR3 reads CASGNNEQFF. DNA of the CDR3: TGTGCCAGCGGCAACAATGAGCAGTTCTTC. The chain joins TRBV7-9 to TRBJ2-1; D is undetermined. Germline V CDR1 and CDR2: SEHNR, FQNEAQ (reference sequence). The CDR3 runs 10 residues. The V and J ends lost 8 bases and 5 bases respectively, with 4 bases between them.

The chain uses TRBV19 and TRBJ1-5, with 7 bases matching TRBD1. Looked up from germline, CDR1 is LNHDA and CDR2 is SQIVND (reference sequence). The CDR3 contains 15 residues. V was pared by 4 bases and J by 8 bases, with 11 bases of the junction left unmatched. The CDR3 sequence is CASSTHRGATEPQHF. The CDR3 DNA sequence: TGTGCCAGTAGTACCCACAGGGGAGCCACGGAGCCCCAGCATTTT. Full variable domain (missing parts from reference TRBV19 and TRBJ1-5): DGGITQSPKYLFRKEGQNVTLSCEQNLNHDAMYWYRQDPGQGLRLIYYSQIVNDFQKGDIAEGYSVSREKKESFPLTVTSAQKNPTAFYLCASSTHRGATEPQHFGDGTRLSIL.

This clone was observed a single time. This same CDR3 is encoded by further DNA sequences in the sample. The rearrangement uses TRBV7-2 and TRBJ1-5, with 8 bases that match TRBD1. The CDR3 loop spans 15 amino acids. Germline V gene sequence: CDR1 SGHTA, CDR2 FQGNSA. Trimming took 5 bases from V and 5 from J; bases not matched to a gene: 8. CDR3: CASSQGAGGDQPQHF. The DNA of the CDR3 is TGTGCCAGCAGCCAAGGGGCAGGGGGCGATCAGCCCCAGCATTTT.

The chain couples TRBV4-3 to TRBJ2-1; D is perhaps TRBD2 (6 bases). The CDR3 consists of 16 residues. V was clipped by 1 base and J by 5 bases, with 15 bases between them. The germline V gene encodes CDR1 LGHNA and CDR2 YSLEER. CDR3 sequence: CASSQATPGGHNEQFF. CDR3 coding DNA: TGCGCCAGCAGCCAAGCCACACCAGGAGGGCACAATGAGCAGTTCTTC.

CDR3 nucleotides: TGCAGTGCTAGTAAAGGGGTCAATCAGCCCCAGCATTTT. This sequence encodes CSASKGVNQPQHF. The V gene is TRBV20-1, the J gene TRBJ1-5, with a tentative D call TRBD1 (5 bases). V was clipped by 3 bases and J by 3 bases, with 9 bases between them. From germline, CDR1 is DFQATT and CDR2 SNEGSKA (reference sequence). The CDR3 totals 13 residues.

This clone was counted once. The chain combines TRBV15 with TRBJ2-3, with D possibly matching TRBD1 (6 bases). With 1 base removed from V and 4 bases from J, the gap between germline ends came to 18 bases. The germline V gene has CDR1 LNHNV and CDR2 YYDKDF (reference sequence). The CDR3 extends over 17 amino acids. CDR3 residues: CATSRAAGVMRADTQYF. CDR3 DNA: TGTGCCACCAGCAGAGCCGCAGGGGTAATGAGAGCAGATACGCAGTATTTT.

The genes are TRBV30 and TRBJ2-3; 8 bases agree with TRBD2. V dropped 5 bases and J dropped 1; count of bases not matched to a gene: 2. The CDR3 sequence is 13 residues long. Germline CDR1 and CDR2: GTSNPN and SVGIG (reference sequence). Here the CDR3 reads CAWQAGGTDTQYF. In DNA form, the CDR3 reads TGTGCCTGGCAAGCGGGGGGCACAGATACGCAGTATTTT.

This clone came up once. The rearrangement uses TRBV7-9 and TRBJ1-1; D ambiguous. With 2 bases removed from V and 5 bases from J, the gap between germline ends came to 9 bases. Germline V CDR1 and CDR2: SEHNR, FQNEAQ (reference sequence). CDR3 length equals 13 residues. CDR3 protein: CASSLPGDTEAFF. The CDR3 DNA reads TGTGCCAGCAGCTTACCGGGAGATACTGAAGCTTTCTTT.

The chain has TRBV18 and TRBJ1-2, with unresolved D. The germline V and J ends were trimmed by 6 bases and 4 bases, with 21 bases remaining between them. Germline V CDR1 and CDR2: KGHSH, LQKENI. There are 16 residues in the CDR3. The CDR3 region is CASSHGGEGIIYGYTF. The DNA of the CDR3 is TGTGCCAGCTCTCACGGTGGTGAAGGAATAATCTATGGCTACACCTTC.

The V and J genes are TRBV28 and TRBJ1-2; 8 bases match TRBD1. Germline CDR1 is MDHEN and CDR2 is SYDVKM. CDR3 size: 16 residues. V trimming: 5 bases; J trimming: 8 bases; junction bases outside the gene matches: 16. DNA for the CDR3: TGTGCCAGCAGTCTCGCCTCGGGGACAGGTTCGGGCGGCTACACCTTC. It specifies CASSLASGTGSGGYTF.

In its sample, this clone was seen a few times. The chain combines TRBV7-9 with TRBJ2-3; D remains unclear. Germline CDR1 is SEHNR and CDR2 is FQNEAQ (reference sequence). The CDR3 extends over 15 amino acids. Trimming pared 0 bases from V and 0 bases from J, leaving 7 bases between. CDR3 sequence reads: CASSLAWVSTDTQYF. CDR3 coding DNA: TGTGCCAGCAGCTTAGCGTGGGTGAGCACAGATACGCAGTATTTT.

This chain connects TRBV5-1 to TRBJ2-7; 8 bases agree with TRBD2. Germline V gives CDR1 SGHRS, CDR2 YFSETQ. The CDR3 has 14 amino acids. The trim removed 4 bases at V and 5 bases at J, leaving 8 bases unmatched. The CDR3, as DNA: TGCGCCAGCAGCACCGGGGGGGCTGACGACGAGCAGTACTTC. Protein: CASSTGGADDEQYF. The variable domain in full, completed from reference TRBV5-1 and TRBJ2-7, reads KAGVTQTPRYLIKTRGQQVTLSCSPISGHRSVSWYQQTPGQGLQFLFEYFSETQRNKGNFPGRFSGRQFSNSRSEMNVSTLELGDSALYLCASSTGGADDEQYFGPGTRLTVT.

The CDR3 is CASRGDLYLTDTQYF. CDR3 nucleotides: TGTGCCAGCAGGGGGGACCTCTATCTGACAGATACGCAGTATTTT. The V gene is TRBV2, the J gene TRBJ2-3, with D perhaps given as TRBD1 or TRBD2 (5 bases each). The CDR3 loop spans 15 amino acids. The V end lost 6 bases, the J end lost 3 bases, and 16 bases lay between the germline ends. Germline assignment: CDR1 SNHLY and CDR2 FYNNEI.

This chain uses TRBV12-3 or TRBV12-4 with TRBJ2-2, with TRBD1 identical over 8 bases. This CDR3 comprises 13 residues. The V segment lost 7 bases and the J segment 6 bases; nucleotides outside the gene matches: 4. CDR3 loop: CASTRQGPGELFF. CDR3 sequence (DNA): TGTGCCAGCACTAGACAGGGGCCCGGGGAGCTGTTTTTT.

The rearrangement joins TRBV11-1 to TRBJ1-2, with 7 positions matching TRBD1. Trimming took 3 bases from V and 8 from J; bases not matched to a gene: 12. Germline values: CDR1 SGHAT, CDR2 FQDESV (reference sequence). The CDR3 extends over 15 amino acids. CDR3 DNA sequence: TGTGCCAGCAGCTTTTCGATGGACAGGCGATGGGGCTACACCTTC. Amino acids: CASSFSMDRRWGYTF.